This is a list of T cell receptor beta chains from one sample in a study of cytomegalovirus exposure and HLA in healthy donors. Only in-frame clones appear in the TCRdb table, and some are missing; sequencing was by immunoSEQ multiplex PCR. The sample holds 90,000 to 100,000 clones, roughly three quarters seen once. The sample was PBMCs. The source of these receptors is a woman aged 55 to 70 in good health and CMV-seropositive. CDR3s include the opening cysteine and the closing phenylalanine or tryptophan. D genes are given only for firm matches. Clone size is stated in some rows and not others, as once, few, many or a class when expanded.

j_call	d_call	v_call	clone_size	cdr3_length	cdr3_nt	cdr3_aa
TRBJ2-7	NA	TRBV5-1	few	16	TGCGCCAGCAGCTTGGAAACCCGACAGAGCTCCTACGAGCAGTACTTC	CASSLETRQSSYEQYF
TRBJ2-7	TRBD1	TRBV27	NA	14	TGTGCCAGCAGTTTCTCGACAGGGTCCTACGAGCAGTACTTC	CASSFSTGSYEQYF
TRBJ1-5	NA	TRBV5-1	NA	15	TGCGCCAGCAGCTTCGAGGGTGAGGGCAATCAGCCCCAGCATTTT	CASSFEGEGNQPQHF
TRBJ2-3	NA	TRBV5-1	NA	16	TGCGCCAGCAGCTTGGCTCGAAGCGGGCCTACAGATACGCAGTATTTT	CASSLARSGPTDTQYF
TRBJ2-7	TRBD2	TRBV9	NA	16	TGTGCCAGCAGCGAACAAAGCGGGAGCGTGGCCTACGAGCAGTACTTC	CASSEQSGSVAYEQYF
TRBJ2-7	NA	TRBV4-1	NA	14	TGCGCCAGCAGCCAAGCAGGGGAAGGCTACGAGCAGTACTTC	CASSQAGEGYEQYF
TRBJ2-5	NA	TRBV15	NA	13	TGTGCCACCAGCAGGCTCCCGGGGGAGACCCAGTACTTC	CATSRLPGETQYF
TRBJ2-2	NA	TRBV30	NA	12	TGTGCCTGGGGTGGGAGCCCCGGGGAGCTGTTTTTT	CAWGGSPGELFF
TRBJ2-7	TRBD1	TRBV6-6	NA	14	TGTGCCAGCAGTTACCAGGACAGGATCTACGAGCAGTACTTC	CASSYQDRIYEQYF
TRBJ2-5	TRBD2	TRBV6-5	NA	14	TGTGCCAGCAGACGCGGGGGGGTTCAAGAGACCCAGTACTTC	CASRRGGVQETQYF
TRBJ2-6	NA	TRBV18	NA	14	TGTGCCAGCACCGAGACAGCTGGGGCCAACGTCCTGACTTTC	CASTETAGANVLTF
TRBJ1-2	NA	TRBV6-6	NA	11	TGTGCCAGCACCGGACTCTATGGCTACACCTTC	CASTGLYGYTF
TRBJ1-1	TRBD1	TRBV5-6	NA	15	TGTGCCAGCAGCTTGGAAACAGGGGCGAACACTGAAGCTTTCTTT	CASSLETGANTEAFF
TRBJ1-5	NA	TRBV28	NA	15	TGTGCCAGCAGTTTTTCGGGGGGCAGTAATCAGCCCCAGCATTTT	CASSFSGGSNQPQHF
TRBJ2-5	NA	TRBV21-1	NA	14	TGTGCCAGCAGCGCGGGACAGGCGGGCGAGACCCAGTACTTC	CASSAGQAGETQYF
TRBJ1-2	TRBD1	TRBV10-3	NA	14	TGTGCCATCAGTGTGGGGACAGCAAACTATGGCTACACCTTC	CAISVGTANYGYTF
TRBJ1-5	NA	TRBV7-8	NA	14	TGTGCCAGCAGCTTGGAGAGGCAGGGTCAGCCCCAGCATTTT	CASSLERQGQPQHF
TRBJ1-1	NA	TRBV5-4	NA	15	TGTGCCAGCACCAGGGAGGGCTGGAGGAACACTGAAGCTTTCTTT	CASTREGWRNTEAFF
TRBJ1-3	TRBD1	TRBV19	NA	17	TGTGCCAGTAGTATGAGGACAGGGGGCTTCTCTGGAAACACCATATATTTT	CASSMRTGGFSGNTIYF
TRBJ1-6	TRBD1	TRBV28	NA	17	TGTGCCAGCAGCTCCACCGCCGGGACAGCGCTGGGAGCACCCCTCCACTTT	CASSSTAGTALGAPLHF
TRBJ1-1	NA	TRBV6-5	NA	14	TGTGCCAGCAGTTACGACAGGACGAACACTGAAGCTTTCTTT	CASSYDRTNTEAFF
TRBJ2-7	TRBD2	TRBV6-1	few	13	TGTGCCAGTTCTTGGGACTACACCTACGAGCAGTACTTC	CASSWDYTYEQYF
TRBJ2-7	TRBD1	TRBV18	NA	13	TGTGCCAGCTCAAGCGGACAGGGCTACGAGCAGTACTTC	CASSSGQGYEQYF
TRBJ2-7	TRBD1	TRBV19	NA	14	TGTGCCAGTAGCCCGGGACAGACCCCCTACGAGCAGTACTTC	CASSPGQTPYEQYF
TRBJ2-1	TRBD2	TRBV6-4	once	15	TGTGCCAGCAGCGTAGCGGGAGACTCCTACAATGAGCAGTTCTTC	CASSVAGDSYNEQFF
TRBJ2-7	NA	TRBV27	NA	15	TGTGCCAGCATCCTAAGGTTAGGGGCCCCCTACGAGCAGTACTTC	CASILRLGAPYEQYF
TRBJ2-7	NA	TRBV25-1	NA	12	TGTGCCAGCAGTGCTAGATCCCTCGAGCAGTACTTC	CASSARSLEQYF